This T cell receptor beta chain originates from a study of T cells in Graves' hyperthyroidism and ophthalmopathy. Broader study findings: Within blood appeared most thyroid clonotypes that had expanded above 0.001.

Patients aged 18 to 65 had newly diagnosed hyperthyroidism that had lasted under 2 months. Regions amplified from RNA transcripts were the TCR beta CDR3 regions. Using the HTBI primer set, a first-round RT-PCR was run on the TCR CDR3. TCRdb re-called the multiplex PCR reads with MiXCR, one entry per CDR3 protein. The sample has approximately 510,000 distinct CDR3 sequences, more than 20% seen once. This clonotype was detected many times. Its target is not known. This clonotype was obtained from a young man with Graves' hyperthyroidism. Sequencing was carried out using blood.

CDR3 residues: CASSPSGGPNTGELFF. The CDR3 DNA is TGTGCCAGCAGCCCTTCGGGCGGACCGAACACCGGGGAGCTGTTTTTT. V and J are TRBV11-1 and TRBJ2-2, with D uncertain. The CDR3 is 16 amino acids. Trimming removed 5 bases from V and 0 bases from J, with 13 bases in between. Germline lookup yields CDR1 SGHAT and CDR2 FQDESV (reference sequence).